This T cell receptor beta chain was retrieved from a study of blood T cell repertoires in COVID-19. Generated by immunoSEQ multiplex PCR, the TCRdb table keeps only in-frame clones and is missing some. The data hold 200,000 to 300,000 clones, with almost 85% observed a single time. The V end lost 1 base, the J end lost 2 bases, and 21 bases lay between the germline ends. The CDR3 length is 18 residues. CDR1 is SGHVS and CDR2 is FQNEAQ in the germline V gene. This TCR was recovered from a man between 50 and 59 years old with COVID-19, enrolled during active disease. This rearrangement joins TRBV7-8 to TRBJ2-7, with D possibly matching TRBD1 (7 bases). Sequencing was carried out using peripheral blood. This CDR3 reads CASSLVSRGRGDPYEQYF. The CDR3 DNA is TGTGCCAGCAGCTTAGTATCCCGGGGCAGGGGGGATCCCTACGAGCAGTACTTC.